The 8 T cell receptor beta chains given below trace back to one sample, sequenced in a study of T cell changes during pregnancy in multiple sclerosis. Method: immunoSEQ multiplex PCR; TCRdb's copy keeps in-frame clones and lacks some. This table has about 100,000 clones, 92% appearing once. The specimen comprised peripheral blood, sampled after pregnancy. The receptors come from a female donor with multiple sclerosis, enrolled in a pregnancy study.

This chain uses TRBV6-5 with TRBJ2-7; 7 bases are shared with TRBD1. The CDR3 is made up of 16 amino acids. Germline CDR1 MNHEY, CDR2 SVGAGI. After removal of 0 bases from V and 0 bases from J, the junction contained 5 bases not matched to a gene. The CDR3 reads CASSYSRDSLSYEQYF. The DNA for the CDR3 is TGTGCCAGCAGTTACTCGAGGGACAGTCTCTCCTACGAGCAGTACTTC.

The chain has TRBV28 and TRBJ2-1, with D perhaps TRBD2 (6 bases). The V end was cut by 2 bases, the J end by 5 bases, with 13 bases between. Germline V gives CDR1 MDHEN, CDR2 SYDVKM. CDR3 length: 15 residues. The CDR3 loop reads CASSLPGLRNNEQFF. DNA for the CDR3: TGTGCCAGCAGTTTACCGGGACTCCGAAACAATGAGCAGTTCTTC.

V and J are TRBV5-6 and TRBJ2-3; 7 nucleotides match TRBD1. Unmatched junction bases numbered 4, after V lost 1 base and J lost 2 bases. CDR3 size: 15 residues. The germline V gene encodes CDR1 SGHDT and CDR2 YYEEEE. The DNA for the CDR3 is TGTGCCAGCAGCTTGTTGGGGACAGCCACAGATACGCAGTATTTT. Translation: CASSLLGTATDTQYF.

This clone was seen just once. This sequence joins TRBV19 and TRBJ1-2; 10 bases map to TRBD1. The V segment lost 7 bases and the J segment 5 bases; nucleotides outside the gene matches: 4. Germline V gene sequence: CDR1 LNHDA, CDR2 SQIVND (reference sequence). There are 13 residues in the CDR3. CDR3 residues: CASIRDRGYGYTF. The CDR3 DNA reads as TGTGCCAGTATCCGGGACAGGGGATATGGCTACACCTTC.

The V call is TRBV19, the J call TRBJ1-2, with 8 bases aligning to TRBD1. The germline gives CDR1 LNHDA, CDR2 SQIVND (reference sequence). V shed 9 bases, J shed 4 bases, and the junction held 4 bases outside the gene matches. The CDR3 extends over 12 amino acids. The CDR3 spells CASRQGSYGYTF. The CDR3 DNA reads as TGTGCCAGCCGACAGGGGAGCTATGGCTACACCTTC.

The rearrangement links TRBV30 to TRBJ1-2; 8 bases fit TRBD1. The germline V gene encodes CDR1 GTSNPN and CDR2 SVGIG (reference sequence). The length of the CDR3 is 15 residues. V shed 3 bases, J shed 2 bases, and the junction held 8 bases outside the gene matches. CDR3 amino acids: CAWSLGAGGNYGYTF. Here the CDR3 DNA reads TGTGCCTGGAGCCTAGGGGCAGGGGGCAACTATGGCTACACCTTC.

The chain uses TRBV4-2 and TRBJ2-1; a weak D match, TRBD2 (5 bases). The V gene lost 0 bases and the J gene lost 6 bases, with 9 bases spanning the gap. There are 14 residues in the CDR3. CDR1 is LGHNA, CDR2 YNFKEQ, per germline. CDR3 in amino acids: CASSQDTSLNEQFF. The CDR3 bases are TGTGCCAGCAGCCAAGATACTAGTCTCAATGAGCAGTTCTTC.

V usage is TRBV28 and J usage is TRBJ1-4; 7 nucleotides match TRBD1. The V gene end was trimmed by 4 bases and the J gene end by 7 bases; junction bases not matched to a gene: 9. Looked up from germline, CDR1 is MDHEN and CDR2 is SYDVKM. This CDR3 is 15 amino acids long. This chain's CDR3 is CASSSPSTGSEKLFF. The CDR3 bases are TGTGCCAGCAGTTCCCCTTCGACAGGGAGTGAAAAACTGTTTTTT.